The clone carrying this T cell receptor (beta chain) was seen only a few times. Germline loops: CDR1 SQVTM, CDR2 ANQGSEA. The CDR3 consists of 13 residues. Alongside a J-beta primer mix, a sample-barcoded 5' primer served in a second PCR lasting 7 to 11 cycles. TCRdb processed the 5' RACE reads anew with MiXCR; each CDR3 protein has one entry. The sample holds hundreds of thousands of distinct CDR3 sequences; roughly 25% are singletons and the top ten take 9.4%. The data belong to a study of blood T cells in healthy people across ages. This same sample was also part of a study on T cells of mothers and their children. Per that study: During the second PCR, the M1S primer introduced sample barcodes along with 2-4 random nucleotides.

This chain links TRBV29-1 with TRBJ2-5; D remains ambiguous. Judging by the DNA end, TRBJ2-7 fits better; the J call may be wrong. This TCR came from a boy aged 10-17 years in good health. Sequencing used blood. In DNA, the CDR3 is TGCAGCGCCGTAGTCCCCTATCCCTACGAGCAGTACTTC. Protein sequence: CSAVVPYPYEQYF.